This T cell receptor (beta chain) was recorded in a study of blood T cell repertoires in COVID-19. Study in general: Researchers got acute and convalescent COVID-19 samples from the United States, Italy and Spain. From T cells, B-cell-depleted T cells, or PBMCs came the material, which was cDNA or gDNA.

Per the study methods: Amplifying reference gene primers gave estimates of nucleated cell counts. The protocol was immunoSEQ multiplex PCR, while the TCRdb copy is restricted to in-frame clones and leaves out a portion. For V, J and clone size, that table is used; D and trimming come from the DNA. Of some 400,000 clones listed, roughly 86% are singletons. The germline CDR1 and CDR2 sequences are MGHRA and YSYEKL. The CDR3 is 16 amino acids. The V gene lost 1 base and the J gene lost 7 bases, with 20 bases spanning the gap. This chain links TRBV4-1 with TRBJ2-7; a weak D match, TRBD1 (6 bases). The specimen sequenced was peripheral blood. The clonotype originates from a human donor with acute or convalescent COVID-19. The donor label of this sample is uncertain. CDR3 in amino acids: CASSQADQGSFVEQYF. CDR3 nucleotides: TGCGCCAGCAGCCAAGCGGACCAGGGGAGCTTTGTGGAGCAGTACTTC.